Below, 2 T cell receptor beta chains from the same sample are listed, as sequenced in a study of Ad26.COV2.S vaccination and SARS-CoV-2 variants. The repertoire was sequenced with immunoSEQ multiplex PCR; TCRdb's copy has only in-frame clones and lacks some. The data hold fewer than 900,000 clones, with about 89% observed a single time. Treatment: around 19 received Ad26.COV2.S at low or high dose, single or two shots; a few received placebo; per-sample allocation not given. The samples date from day 63 after the first vaccine or placebo injection. This specimen consisted of peripheral blood, obtained in a trial of Ad26.COV2.S vaccine versus placebo. These receptors were collected from a person aged 18-60 years who received the Ad26.COV2.S COVID-19 vaccine or a placebo.

This clone was found once. The chain couples TRBV7-9 to TRBJ1-3; TRBD1 might be the D (5 bases). CDR3 length equals 16 residues. CDR1 and CDR2 (germline): SEHNR, FQNEAQ (reference sequence). V dropped 4 bases and J dropped 4 bases, with 17 bases sitting between them. This CDR3 is CASSSSWDQGGNTIYF. As DNA, the CDR3 is TGTGCCAGCAGCTCCAGTTGGGATCAGGGAGGAAACACCATATATTTT. Combining the CDR3 with reference TRBV7-9 and TRBJ1-3 gives the whole variable domain DTGVSQNPRHKITKRGQNVTFRCDPISEHNRLYWYRQTLGQGPEFLTYFQNEAQLEKSRLLSDRFSAERPKGSFSTLEIQRTEQGDSAMYLCASSSSWDQGGNTIYFGEGSWLTVV.

This chain uses TRBV2 with TRBJ1-2, with a possible D match to TRBD1 (5 bases). This CDR3 region has 14 residues. Germline-derived CDR1 and CDR2 are SNHLY and FYNNEI. V was shortened by 7 bases and J by 4 bases, with 16 bases between the two germline ends. The CDR3 DNA reads TGTGCCAGCACGGTGGGGGGGATAGGCTATGGCTACACCTTC. As protein: CASTVGGIGYGYTF.